These T cell receptor beta chains were read from a single sample in a study of blood T cell repertoires in COVID-19. Libraries were prepared by immunoSEQ multiplex PCR; TCRdb keeps only in-frame clonotypes and omits some of them. The profile shows 170,000 or so clones, 88% of them singletons. Sequences were obtained from PBMCs or T cells enriched from blood (not recorded which). The receptors stem from a woman aged 18-35 years who had recovered from COVID-19. The CDR3 runs from the conserved cysteine through the conserved F or W.

v_gene	j_gene	CDR3aa
TRBV7-8	TRBJ2-5	CASMPSGTAGETQYF
TRBV19	TRBJ1-1	CASSDRRNTEAFF
TRBV12-3/TRBV12-4	TRBJ2-2	CASSFSSRELFF
TRBV5-4	TRBJ1-2	CASSDPDSYGYTF
TRBV7-8	TRBJ2-7	CASSKKVGSGNYEQYF
TRBV7-3	TRBJ2-2	CASSPDRGSYTGELFF
TRBV28	TRBJ2-2	CASSLLGELFF
TRBV27	TRBJ1-1	CASSFSGNTEAFF
TRBV5-1	TRBJ2-7	CASSRVAGTSEYEQYF
TRBV30	TRBJ1-5	CAWSPDSYNQPQHF
TRBV14	TRBJ1-1	CASSQVGRVAEAFF
TRBV21-1	TRBJ2-7	CASSKVDARDSSYEQYF
TRBV28	TRBJ2-1	CASSHPGGIPNEQFF
TRBV19	TRBJ1-2	CASRPSRGPGYGYTF
TRBV27	TRBJ1-1	CASSLYGWDRGQEAFF
TRBV10-2	TRBJ2-7	CASKSGGLYEQYF
TRBV29-1	TRBJ2-2	CSVFQGTATGELFF
TRBV7-2	TRBJ1-2	CASSLGLLQGANYGYTF
TRBV28	TRBJ1-1	CASSSLGQGFAFF
TRBV4-1	TRBJ1-2	CASSQEYRGGGYTF
TRBV6-1	TRBJ2-3	CASSALGSASTDTQYF
TRBV6-5	TRBJ2-1	CASSYQFSGWESEQFF
TRBV7-9	TRBJ1-6	CASSREIGTPLHF
TRBV28	TRBJ1-2	CASSSPSGSFYGYTF
TRBV19	TRBJ2-7	CASRGTGGASEQYF
TRBV3-1/TRBV3-2	TRBJ1-5	CASSQDPSQPQHF
TRBV5-8	TRBJ1-5	CASSMPGQHNQPQHF
TRBV5-6	TRBJ2-3	CASSRDYFEYF
TRBV30	TRBJ2-2	CAWSGLAGTGELFF
TRBV28	TRBJ2-1	CASSPTSDTYNEQFF
TRBV11-2	TRBJ2-5	CASSLEAAGYQETQYF
TRBV5-1	TRBJ1-4	CASSPGSRDMFKLFF
TRBV28	TRBJ1-2	CASSFFRVGYTF
TRBV9	TRBJ2-2	CASSIADSYTGELFF
TRBV5-1	TRBJ2-5	CASSLARQASQETQYF
TRBV28	TRBJ1-1	CASNRGTEAFF
TRBV5-1	TRBJ1-2	CASSLRGTGGASYGYTF
TRBV30	TRBJ2-2	CAWRLAGTNTGELFF
TRBV19	TRBJ2-3	CASSIGGRASDTQYF